This T cell receptor beta chain was observed in a study of spatial heterogeneity in lung cancer. A single record per CDR3 protein comes from TCRdb applying MiXCR to the 5' RACE reads. The repertoire holds roughly 20,000 distinct CDR3 sequences, approximately 3% seen once, with 7% to 8% in the top ten. The CDR3 length is 14 residues. V lost 5 bases and J 4 bases, leaving 14 bases between the germline ends. Germline V gene lookup returns CDR1 MNHEY and CDR2 SVGAGI. Study findings and constraints: The number of expanded tumor alpha and beta chains correlated with mutation number.

Time point reported: sample taken at primary tumor resection. Samples were obtained from more than 70 donors, all untreated early-stage non-small cell lung cancer patients. Whole RNA was taken from tumor, nontumor lung or frozen PBMC; it was then sequenced unsorted. Ten or more counts support this clonotype. The antigen is undetermined. The clonotype was recovered from a male donor with early-stage non-small cell lung cancer. The gene calls are TRBV6-5 and TRBJ1-1, with D maybe TRBD1 (5 bases). The specimen comprised lung tumor tissue, sampled at surgery. The CDR3 DNA follows: TGTGCCAGCAGTCTCGCAGGGCCGGCCACTGAAGCTTTCTTT. It yields the protein CASSLAGPATEAFF.